This T cell receptor beta chain was identified during a study of blood T cell repertoires in COVID-19. As for the study in general: Spain, Italy and the United States supplied samples that represented acute and convalescent COVID-19. The analysed material was cDNA or gDNA that came from T cells, B-cell-depleted T cells, or PBMCs.

The authors' processing: The assay estimated nucleated cells by amplifying reference gene primers. Profiling relied on immunoSEQ multiplex PCR, and the TCRdb table lists in-frame clones only, not all of them. V and J calls plus clone size are reproduced from that table; the DNA served to infer D and trimming. The data contain about 140,000 clones, around 81% of them singletons. CDR1 is SGHRS and CDR2 is YFSETQ in the germline V gene. This CDR3 spans 15 amino acids. Trimming cost V 1 base and J 5 bases; bases outside gene matches: 8. This clone was seen just once. The sequenced sample consisted of peripheral blood. This rearrangement joins TRBV5-1 to TRBJ1-1, with 7 bases aligning to TRBD1. This receptor was identified in a human donor in a cohort sampled during active COVID-19. The CDR3 nucleotides read TGCGCCAGCAGCTTGTCCACAGGGGTACGGACTGAAGCTTTCTTT. As protein: CASSLSTGVRTEAFF.